Many counts were recorded for the clone carrying this TCR beta chain. Its matching antigen is unknown. With 7 bases clipped from V and 5 bases from J, the junction kept 10 bases outside the gene matches. From germline, CDR1 is SQVTM and CDR2 ANQGSEA. The CDR3 covers 14 residues. This sample was taken from a study of Graves' ophthalmopathy and Graves' hyperthyroidism. Beta-chain TCR CDR3 regions were amplified from RNA transcripts. RT-PCR with HTBI primers came first, then second-round multiplex PCR. TCRdb reanalysed the multiplex PCR reads using MiXCR and keeps one entry per CDR3 protein. The table records about 740,000 distinct CDR3 sequences, around 40% of them present only once. Study conclusions and caveats: Stable hyperthyroidism and ophthalmopathy were told apart by a 13-signature model, which achieved less than 90% sensitivity and around 77% specificity.

V gene TRBV29-1 combines with J gene TRBJ1-4; 7 nucleotides match TRBD1. This TCR came from an adult man with Graves' ophthalmopathy. Sequenced input: peripheral blood. The CDR3 nucleotides read TGCAGCGGGGGGCACGGGACAGCAAATGAAAAACTGTTTTTT. Protein: CSGGHGTANEKLFF.